A single sample is the source of the 13 T cell receptor beta chains below, sequenced in a study of blood T cell repertoires in COVID-19. The method was immunoSEQ multiplex PCR; TCRdb's version includes in-frame clones alone and lacks a portion of them. Among 250,000 to 300,000 clones listed, under 95% were seen once. The source material was PBMCs or T cells enriched from blood (not recorded which). Receptors were obtained from a woman aged 40 to 50 with acute COVID-19.

This rearrangement joins TRBV9 to TRBJ1-1; 7 bases align to TRBD1. V was pared by 4 bases and J by 0 bases, with 3 bases of the junction left unmatched. There are 14 residues in the CDR3. CDR1 is SGDLS, CDR2 YYNGEE, per germline. CDR3 loop: CASSPDRMNTEAFF. CDR3 DNA sequence: TGTGCCAGCAGCCCGGACAGGATGAACACTGAAGCTTTCTTT. Supplemented by reference TRBV9 and TRBJ1-1, the full variable domain reads DSGVTQTPKHLITATGQRVTLRCSPRSGDLSVYWYQQSLDQGLQFLIQYYNGEERAKGNILERFSAQQFPDLHSELNLSSLELGDSALYFCASSPDRMNTEAFFGQGTRLTVV.

The genes are TRBV5-1 and TRBJ1-1; 7 bases are shared with TRBD1. Germline-derived CDR1 and CDR2 are SGHRS and YFSETQ. The CDR3 totals 14 residues. Trimming removed 4 bases from V and 3 bases from J; junction bases left unmatched: 6. The CDR3 region is CASSIDRVDTEAFF. CDR3 nucleotides: TGCGCCAGCAGCATCGACAGGGTTGACACTGAAGCTTTCTTT. Full variable domain (missing parts from reference TRBV5-1 and TRBJ1-1): KAGVTQTPRYLIKTRGQQVTLSCSPISGHRSVSWYQQTPGQGLQFLFEYFSETQRNKGNFPGRFSGRQFSNSRSEMNVSTLELGDSALYLCASSIDRVDTEAFFGQGTRLTVV.

The chain combines TRBV11-3 with TRBJ2-7, with 13 nucleotides matching TRBD2. The J segment lost 6 bases and the V segment lost 1 base, leaving 3 bases of the junction unmatched. In germline, CDR1 is SGHNT, CDR2 YENEEA. This CDR3 region has 15 residues. The DNA for the CDR3 is TGTGCCAGCAGCTTAGGGACTAGCGGGAGAAGCGAGCAGTACTTC. Its protein product is CASSLGTSGRSEQYF.

The chain carries TRBV2 and TRBJ1-1; 8 bases match TRBD1. J lost 5 bases, V lost 7 bases, and 9 bases had no gene match. Germline-derived CDR1 and CDR2 are SNHLY and FYNNEI. CDR3 size: 14 residues. The CDR3 DNA reads TGTGCCAGCACTCAAAGCGGGGACAGGACTGAAGCTTTCTTT. Protein product: CASTQSGDRTEAFF.

This chain connects TRBV6-1 to TRBJ1-2, with 9 positions matching TRBD1. Trimming took 2 bases from V and 3 from J; bases not matched to a gene: 4. The CDR3 extends over 15 amino acids. Per the germline V gene, CDR1 is MNHNS and CDR2 is SASEGT. The DNA for the CDR3 is TGTGCCAGCAGTGAATCGGGACAGGGATACTATGGCTACACCTTC. Its translation: CASSESGQGYYGYTF.

This chain links TRBV4-2 with TRBJ1-2; D unclear. V was cut by 0 bases and J by 2 bases, with 10 bases left in between. The CDR3 is made up of 15 amino acids. The germline CDR1 and CDR2 sequences are LGHNA and YNFKEQ. The CDR3 DNA sequence: TGTGCCAGCAGCCAAGATGCGACGGGGAACTATGGCTACACCTTC. It translates to CASSQDATGNYGYTF.

A single count supports this clone. The V call is TRBV3-1 (or the pseudogene TRBV3-2), the J call TRBJ2-7; 8 bases are shared with TRBD1. The V and J ends lost 1 base and 3 bases, in that order; junction bases with no gene match: 5. This CDR3 is 15 amino acids long. The germline V gene has CDR1 LGHDT and CDR2 YNNKEL (reference sequence). CDR3 nucleotide sequence: TGTGCCAGCAGCCAAGGGATAGGGACAGGCTACGAGCAGTACTTC. This gives the protein CASSQGIGTGYEQYF.

The chain is built from TRBV13 and TRBJ1-2, with a possible D match to TRBD1 (5 bases). The germline CDR1 and CDR2 sequences are PRHDT and FYEKMQ (reference sequence). Deletions cut 5 bases from V and 2 bases from J, with 12 bases between. The CDR3 covers 14 residues. CDR3 DNA sequence: TGTGCCAGCAGCGCCCCCCAGGGAAACTATGGCTACACCTTC. Its translation: CASSAPQGNYGYTF.

V and J are TRBV5-4 and TRBJ1-1, with no clear D. Germline assignment: CDR1 SGHNT and CDR2 YYREEE (reference sequence). The V end lost 0 bases, the J end lost 9 bases, and 12 bases lay between the germline ends. This CDR3 region has 13 residues. CDR3 in DNA: TGTGCCAGCAGCTTGGCCTCGCGCGCCCAAGCTTTCTTT. Its translation is CASSLASRAQAFF.

The V call is TRBV9, the J call TRBJ1-5; a weak D match, TRBD1 (6 bases). Trimming stripped 3 bases from V and 4 bases from J, with 23 bases between. Germline values: CDR1 SGDLS, CDR2 YYNGEE. The CDR3 loop spans 18 amino acids. In DNA form, the CDR3 reads TGTGCCAGCAGCGAAAAGAAACATAGGGCAGGGGCAAATCAGCCCCAGCATTTT. This sequence encodes CASSEKKHRAGANQPQHF.

The rearrangement uses TRBV29-1 and TRBJ1-2; possible D gene TRBD1, 6 bases. V lost 8 bases to trimming and J lost 0 bases, with 16 bases between them. The CDR3 sequence is 14 residues long. CDR1 SQVTM and CDR2 ANQGSEA come from the germline V gene. The CDR3 loop reads CSTTGLLPNYGYTF. CDR3 sequence (DNA): TGCAGCACAACAGGGCTGTTACCTAACTATGGCTACACCTTC. Variable domain in full (rest from reference TRBV29-1 and TRBJ1-2): SAVISQKPSRDICQRGTSLTIQCQVDSQVTMMFWYRQQPGQSLTLIATANQGSEATYESGFVIDKFPISRPNLTFSTLTVSNMSPEDSSIYLCSTTGLLPNYGYTFGSGTRLTVV.

This chain uses TRBV18 with TRBJ2-2, with D perhaps matching TRBD1 (5 bases). Trimming took 7 bases from V and 6 from J, leaving 18 bases between them. The CDR3 has 15 amino acids. Germline assignment: CDR1 KGHSH and CDR2 LQKENI. Here the CDR3 DNA reads TGTGCCAGCTTAATAAATCCCACAGGACCCGGGGAGCTGTTTTTT. It translates to CASLINPTGPGELFF.

The gene calls are TRBV29-1 and TRBJ1-1; D not certain. The CDR3 covers 10 residues. V shed 4 bases and J shed 11 bases, with 11 bases lying between them. From germline, CDR1 is SQVTM and CDR2 ANQGSEA. The CDR3 loop reads CSVGEKWAFF. The CDR3 nucleotides are TGCAGCGTTGGGGAGAAGTGGGCTTTCTTT.